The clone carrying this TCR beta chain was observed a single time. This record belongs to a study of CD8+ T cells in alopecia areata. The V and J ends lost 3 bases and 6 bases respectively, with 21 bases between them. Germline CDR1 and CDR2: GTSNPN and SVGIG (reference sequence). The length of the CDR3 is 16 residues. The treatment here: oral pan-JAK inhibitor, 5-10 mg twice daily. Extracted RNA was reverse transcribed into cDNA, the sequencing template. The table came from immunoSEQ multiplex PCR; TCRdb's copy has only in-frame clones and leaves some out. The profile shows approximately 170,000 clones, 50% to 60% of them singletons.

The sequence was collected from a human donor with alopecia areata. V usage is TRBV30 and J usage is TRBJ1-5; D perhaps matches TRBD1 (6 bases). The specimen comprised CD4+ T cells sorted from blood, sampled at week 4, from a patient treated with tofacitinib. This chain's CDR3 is CAWSERLRGLSQPQHF. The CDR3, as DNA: TGTGCCTGGAGCGAACGCCTCAGGGGACTTAGTCAGCCCCAGCATTTT.